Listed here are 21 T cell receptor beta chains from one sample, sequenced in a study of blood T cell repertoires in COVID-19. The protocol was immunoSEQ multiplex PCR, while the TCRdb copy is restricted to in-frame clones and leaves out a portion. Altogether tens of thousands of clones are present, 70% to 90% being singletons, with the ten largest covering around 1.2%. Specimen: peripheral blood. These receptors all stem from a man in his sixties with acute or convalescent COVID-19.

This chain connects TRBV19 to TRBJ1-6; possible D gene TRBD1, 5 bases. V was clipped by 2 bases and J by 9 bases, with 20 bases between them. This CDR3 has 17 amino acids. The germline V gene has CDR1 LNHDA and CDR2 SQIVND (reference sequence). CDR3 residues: CASSILRGTDSGSPLHF. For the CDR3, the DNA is TGTGCCAGTAGTATATTAAGGGGCACAGATTCCGGTTCACCCCTCCACTTT.

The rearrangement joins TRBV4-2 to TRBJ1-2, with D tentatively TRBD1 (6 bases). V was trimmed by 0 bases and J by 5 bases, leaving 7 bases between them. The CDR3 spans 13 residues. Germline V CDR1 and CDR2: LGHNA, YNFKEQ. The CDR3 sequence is CASSQETGYGYTF. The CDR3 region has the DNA TGTGCCAGCAGCCAAGAGACAGGATATGGCTACACCTTC.

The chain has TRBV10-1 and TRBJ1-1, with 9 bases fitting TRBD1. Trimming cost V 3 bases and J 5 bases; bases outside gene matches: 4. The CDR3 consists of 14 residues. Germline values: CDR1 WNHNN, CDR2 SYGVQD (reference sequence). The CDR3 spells CASSDGQGSTEAFF. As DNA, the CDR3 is TGCGCCAGCAGTGATGGACAGGGGTCAACTGAAGCTTTCTTT.

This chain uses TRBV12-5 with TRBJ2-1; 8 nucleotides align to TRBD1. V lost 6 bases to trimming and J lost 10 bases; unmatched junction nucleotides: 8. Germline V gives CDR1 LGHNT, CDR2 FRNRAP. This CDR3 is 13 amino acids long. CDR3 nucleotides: TGTGCTAGTGGGACCTCAGGGGGCTGGGAGCAGTTCTTC. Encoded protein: CASGTSGGWEQFF.

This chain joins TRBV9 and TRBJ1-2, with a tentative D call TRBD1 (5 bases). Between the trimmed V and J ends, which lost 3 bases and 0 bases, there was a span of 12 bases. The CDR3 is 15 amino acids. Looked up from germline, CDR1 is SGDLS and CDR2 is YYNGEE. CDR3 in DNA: TGTGCCAGCAGCGGTGGTGGGGGGGCTAACTATGGCTACACCTTC. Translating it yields CASSGGGGANYGYTF.

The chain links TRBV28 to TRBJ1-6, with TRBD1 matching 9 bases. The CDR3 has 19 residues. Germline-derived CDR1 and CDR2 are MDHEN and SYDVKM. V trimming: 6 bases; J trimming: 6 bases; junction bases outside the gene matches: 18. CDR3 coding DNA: TGTGCCAGCAGCCGGAGGTTACAGGGGGCGCGGGGTGGTAATTCACCCCTCCACTTT. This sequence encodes CASSRRLQGARGGNSPLHF.

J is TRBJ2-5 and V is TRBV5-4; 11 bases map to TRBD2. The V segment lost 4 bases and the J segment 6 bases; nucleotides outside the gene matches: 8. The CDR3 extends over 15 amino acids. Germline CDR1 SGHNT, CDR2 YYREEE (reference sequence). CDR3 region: CASSDSGGAFQTQYF. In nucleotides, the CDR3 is TGTGCCAGCAGCGATAGCGGGGGGGCCTTCCAGACCCAGTACTTC.

The CDR3 reads CSVGVTSGAYEQYF. The CDR3 bases are TGCAGCGTTGGGGTTACTAGCGGAGCCTACGAGCAGTACTTC. The rearrangement links TRBV29-1 to TRBJ2-7, with 8 bases that match TRBD2. V lost 4 bases, J lost 2 bases, and 7 bases stayed unmatched. This CDR3 spans 14 amino acids. Germline V gives CDR1 SQVTM, CDR2 ANQGSEA.

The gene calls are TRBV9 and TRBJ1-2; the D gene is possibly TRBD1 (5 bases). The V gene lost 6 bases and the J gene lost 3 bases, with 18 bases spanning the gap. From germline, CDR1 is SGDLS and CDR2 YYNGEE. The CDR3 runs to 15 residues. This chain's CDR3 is CASTGGNFVDYGYTF. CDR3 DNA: TGTGCCAGCACCGGGGGTAATTTCGTCGACTATGGCTACACCTTC. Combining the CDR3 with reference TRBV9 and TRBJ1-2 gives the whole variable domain DSGVTQTPKHLITATGQRVTLRCSPRSGDLSVYWYQQSLDQGLQFLIQYYNGEERAKGNILERFSAQQFPDLHSELNLSSLELGDSALYFCASTGGNFVDYGYTFGSGTRLTVV.

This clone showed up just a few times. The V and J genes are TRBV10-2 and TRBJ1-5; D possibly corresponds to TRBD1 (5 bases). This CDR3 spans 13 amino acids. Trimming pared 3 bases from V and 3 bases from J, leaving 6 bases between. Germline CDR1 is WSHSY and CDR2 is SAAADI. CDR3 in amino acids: CASSEQVNQPQHF. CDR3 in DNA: TGCGCCAGCAGTGAACAGGTCAATCAGCCCCAGCATTTT.

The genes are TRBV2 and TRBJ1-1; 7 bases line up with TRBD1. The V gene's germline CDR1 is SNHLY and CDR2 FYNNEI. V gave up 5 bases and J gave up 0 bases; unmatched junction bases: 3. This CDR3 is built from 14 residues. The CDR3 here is CASSSDRVNTEAFF. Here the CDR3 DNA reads TGTGCCAGCAGTTCCGACAGGGTGAACACTGAAGCTTTCTTT.

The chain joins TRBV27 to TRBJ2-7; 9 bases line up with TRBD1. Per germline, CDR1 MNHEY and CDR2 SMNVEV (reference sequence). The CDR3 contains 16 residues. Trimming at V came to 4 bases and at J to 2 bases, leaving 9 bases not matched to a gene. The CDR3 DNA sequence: TGTGCCAGCAGTTCAACCGGGACAGGGAAACCCTACGAGCAGTACTTC. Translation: CASSSTGTGKPYEQYF.

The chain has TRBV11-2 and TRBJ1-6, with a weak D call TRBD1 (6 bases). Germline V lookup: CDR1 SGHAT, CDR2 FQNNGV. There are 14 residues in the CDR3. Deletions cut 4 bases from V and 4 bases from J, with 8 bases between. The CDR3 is CASSWTAYNSPLHF. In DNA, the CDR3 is TGTGCCAGCAGCTGGACAGCATATAATTCACCCCTCCACTTT.

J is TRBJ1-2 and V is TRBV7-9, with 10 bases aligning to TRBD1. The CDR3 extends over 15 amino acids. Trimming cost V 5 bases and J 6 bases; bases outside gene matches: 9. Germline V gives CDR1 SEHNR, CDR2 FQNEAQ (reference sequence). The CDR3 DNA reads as TGTGCCAGCAGCCCAAAAGGGACAGGGGAACATGGCTACACCTTC. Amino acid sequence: CASSPKGTGEHGYTF.

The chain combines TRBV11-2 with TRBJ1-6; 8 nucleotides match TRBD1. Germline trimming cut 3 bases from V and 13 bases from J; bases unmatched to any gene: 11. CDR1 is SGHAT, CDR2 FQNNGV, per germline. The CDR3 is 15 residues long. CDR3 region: CASSFLGQGISPLHF. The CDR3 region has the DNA TGTGCCAGCAGCTTCCTTGGACAGGGTATTAGTCCCCTCCACTTT. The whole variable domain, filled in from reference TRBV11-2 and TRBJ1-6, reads EAGVAQSPRYKIIEKRQSVAFWCNPISGHATLYWYQQILGQGPKLLIQFQNNGVVDDSQLPKDRFSAERLKGVDSTLKIQPAKLEDSAVYLCASSFLGQGISPLHFGNGTRLTVT.

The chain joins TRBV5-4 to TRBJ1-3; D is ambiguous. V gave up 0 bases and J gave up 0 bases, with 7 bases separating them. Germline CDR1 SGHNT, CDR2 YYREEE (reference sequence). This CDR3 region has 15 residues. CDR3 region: CASSLDSGSGNTIYF. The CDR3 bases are TGTGCCAGCAGCTTGGACAGTGGCTCTGGAAACACCATATATTTT.

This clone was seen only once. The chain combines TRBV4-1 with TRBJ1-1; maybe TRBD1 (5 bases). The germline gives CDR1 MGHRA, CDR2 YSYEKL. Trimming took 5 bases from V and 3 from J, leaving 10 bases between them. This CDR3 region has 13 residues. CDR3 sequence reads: CASSAGRDTEAFF. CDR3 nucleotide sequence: TGCGCCAGCAGCGCAGGGAGGGACACTGAAGCTTTCTTT.

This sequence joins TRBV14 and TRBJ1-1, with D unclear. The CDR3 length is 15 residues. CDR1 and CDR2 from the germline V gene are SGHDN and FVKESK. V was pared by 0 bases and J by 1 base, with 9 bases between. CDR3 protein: CASSQDYGRNTEAFF. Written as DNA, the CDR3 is TGTGCCAGCAGCCAAGACTATGGGAGGAACACTGAAGCTTTCTTT.

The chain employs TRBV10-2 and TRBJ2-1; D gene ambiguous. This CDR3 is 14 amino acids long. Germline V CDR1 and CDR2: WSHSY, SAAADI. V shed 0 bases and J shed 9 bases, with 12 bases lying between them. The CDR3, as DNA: TGCGCCAGCAGTGAGTCGAGTCCCGCTGGTGAGCAGTTCTTC. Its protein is CASSESSPAGEQFF.

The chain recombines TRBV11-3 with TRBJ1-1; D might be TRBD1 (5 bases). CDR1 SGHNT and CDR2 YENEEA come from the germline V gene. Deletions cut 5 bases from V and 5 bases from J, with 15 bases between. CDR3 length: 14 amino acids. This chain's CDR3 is CASSRGGTRTEAFF. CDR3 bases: TGTGCCAGCAGCCGGGGGGGAACTAGGACTGAAGCTTTCTTT.

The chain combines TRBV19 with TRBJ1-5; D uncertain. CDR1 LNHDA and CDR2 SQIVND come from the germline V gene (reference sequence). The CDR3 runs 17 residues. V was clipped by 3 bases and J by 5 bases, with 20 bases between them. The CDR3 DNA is TGTGCCAGTAGTATCTTAGCTTTCGAGGGAAGGGATCAGCCCCAGCATTTT. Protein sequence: CASSILAFEGRDQPQHF. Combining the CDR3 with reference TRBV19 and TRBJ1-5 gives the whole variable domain DGGITQSPKYLFRKEGQNVTLSCEQNLNHDAMYWYRQDPGQGLRLIYYSQIVNDFQKGDIAEGYSVSREKKESFPLTVTSAQKNPTAFYLCASSILAFEGRDQPQHFGDGTRLSIL.